Each of the 11 T cell receptor beta chains below was sequenced from the same sample in a study of monozygotic twins with inflammatory bowel disease. TCRdb reprocessed the 5' RACE reads, with one entry per CDR3 protein and no DNA. This sample's table has about 150,000 distinct CDR3 sequences. Sequencing input: blood. All receptors come from a human donor with ulcerative colitis or Crohn's disease, or a healthy co-twin of an affected twin (not recorded which).

The rearrangement uses TRBV6-5 and TRBJ2-1. CDR3 length equals 15 residues. CDR1 and CDR2 from the germline V gene are MNHEY and SVGAGI. CDR3 residues: CASSWLAAAGNEQFF.

The V gene is TRBV5-6, the J gene TRBJ2-7; the TCRdb call, TRBD2, lacks DNA for checking. Germline V gene sequence: CDR1 SGHDT, CDR2 YYEEEE. The CDR3 length is 15 residues. The chain's CDR3 is CASSSRLAATYEQYF.

V gene TRBV7-7 combines with J gene TRBJ2-2; the D gene TCRdb calls, TRBD2, cannot be checked with no DNA. This CDR3 is built from 16 residues. The germline gives CDR1 SSHAT, CDR2 FNYEAQ (reference sequence). The chain's CDR3 is CASSFGLAGGSGELFF. The full variable domain, its missing parts supplied by reference TRBV7-7 and TRBJ2-2, is GAGVSQSPRYKVTKRGQDVTLRCDPISSHATLYWYQQALGQGPEFLTYFNYEAQPDKSGLPSDRFSAERPEGSISTLTIQRTEQRDSAMYRCASSFGLAGGSGELFFGEGSRLTVL.

The rearrangement links TRBV28 to TRBJ1-1. Germline V gene data show CDR1 as MDHEN and CDR2 as SYDVKM. The CDR3 is 14 residues long. This chain's CDR3 is CASSLVGEFTEAFF.

V and J are TRBV5-1 and TRBJ1-1; TCRdb gives TRBD1 as the D gene, but with no DNA this cannot be confirmed. This CDR3 has 15 amino acids. Germline V gene sequence: CDR1 SGHRS, CDR2 YFSETQ. CDR3: CASSLGQGLNTEAFF.

The rearrangement uses TRBV29-1 and TRBJ1-1; TCRdb selects TRBD1, and the lack of DNA leaves this call unchecked. CDR3 length: 13 residues. Germline V gene sequence: CDR1 SQVTM, CDR2 ANQGSEA. CDR3 in amino acids: CSVGTRLRTEAFF. The full variable domain, its missing parts supplied by reference TRBV29-1 and TRBJ1-1, is SAVISQKPSRDICQRGTSLTIQCQVDSQVTMMFWYRQQPGQSLTLIATANQGSEATYESGFVIDKFPISRPNLTFSTLTVSNMSPEDSSIYLCSVGTRLRTEAFFGQGTRLTVV.

J is TRBJ2-2 and V is TRBV5-1. This CDR3 region has 15 residues. Germline V lookup: CDR1 SGHRS, CDR2 YFSETQ. The CDR3: CASSLVTSNTGELFF.

V and J are TRBV10-1 and TRBJ2-7; the D call of TRBD2 rests on TCRdb alone, since no DNA is present to check it. Germline CDR1 WNHNN, CDR2 SYGVQD (reference sequence). The CDR3 loop spans 14 amino acids. CDR3 protein: CASTGPSEGVEQYF.

The chain carries TRBV5-1 and TRBJ1-3; the TRBD1 assignment by TCRdb is unverifiable without DNA. Germline CDR1 and CDR2: SGHRS and YFSETQ. This CDR3 has 17 amino acids. CDR3 residues: CASSETDRAGFGNTIYF.

The chain joins TRBV5-1 to TRBJ2-3; TCRdb picks TRBD1, but there is no DNA to check that call. In germline, CDR1 is SGHRS, CDR2 YFSETQ. The CDR3 is 15 residues long. The chain's CDR3 is CASSSRGFGADTQYF.

The chain recombines TRBV27 with TRBJ1-5; absent DNA, TCRdb's TRBD1 call cannot be checked. Germline values: CDR1 MNHEY, CDR2 SMNVEV (reference sequence). The CDR3 has 16 amino acids. The CDR3 sequence is CASSFAGTGGGQPQHF.